Each of the 14 T cell receptor beta chains below was sequenced from the same sample in a study of CD8 T cells in ankylosing spondylitis. General study points: A TCR beta motif made of about eight highly homologous variants seemed typical of ankylosing spondylitis blood.

TCRdb re-derived calls from the 5' RACE reads in MiXCR, one entry per CDR3 protein. The sample lists around 130,000 distinct CDR3 sequences; more than 15% were seen once. Antigen specificity for these receptors is unknown. Specimen: blood, either unsorted or a sorted T cell fraction (not recorded which). These receptors all stem from a male donor with ankylosing spondylitis.

V is TRBV3-1 and J is TRBJ2-7; TRBD2 agrees at 9 bases. The CDR3 is made up of 15 amino acids. Trimming removed 8 bases from V and 2 bases from J; junction bases left unmatched: 10. The germline gives CDR1 LGHDT, CDR2 YNNKEL (reference sequence). The CDR3 sequence is CASRSKASGAYEQYF. In DNA, the CDR3 is TGTGCCAGCCGCTCGAAGGCTAGCGGGGCCTACGAGCAGTACTTC.

This clonotype has a handful of counts. V is TRBV6-1 and J is TRBJ2-5, with 7 bases fitting TRBD2. J lost 5 bases, V lost 6 bases, and 9 bases had no gene match. CDR3 length: 14 residues. Germline values: CDR1 MNHNS, CDR2 SASEGT. The CDR3 coding sequence is TGTGCCAGCAGGAAAGCGGGATCTGGGGAGACCCAGTACTTC. This gives the protein CASRKAGSGETQYF.

V and J are TRBV10-3 and TRBJ1-5; 8 bases agree with TRBD1. Germline CDR1 is ENHRY and CDR2 is SYGVKD. V lost 4 bases, J lost 6 bases, and 5 bases stayed unmatched. CDR3 length: 14 residues. DNA of the CDR3: TGTGCCATCAGTGTCCAGGGGGCGGGTCAGCCCCAGCATTTT. It specifies CAISVQGAGQPQHF.

This clonotype was seen a few times. The chain employs TRBV27 and TRBJ2-2, with D hard to call. The V end was cut by 7 bases, the J end by 5 bases, with 8 bases between. The CDR3 totals 12 residues. Looked up from germline, CDR1 is MNHEY and CDR2 is SMNVEV (reference sequence). CDR3 amino acids: CASMEGTGELFF. CDR3 sequence (DNA): TGTGCCAGCATGGAAGGAACCGGGGAGCTGTTTTTT.

This clonotype occurred a few times. This chain connects TRBV5-1 to TRBJ2-5; 7 nucleotides match TRBD1. Germline V lookup: CDR1 SGHRS, CDR2 YFSETQ. CDR3 length equals 19 residues. Unmatched junction bases numbered 19, after V lost 4 bases and J lost 1 base. CDR3 DNA sequence: TGCGCCAGCAGCCCCTGGAGGTTCGATCCCGGGACAGCCCAAGAGACCCAGTACTTC. Its translation is CASSPWRFDPGTAQETQYF.

The gene calls are TRBV5-1 and TRBJ2-7; D perhaps matches TRBD1 (6 bases). Germline-derived CDR1 and CDR2 are SGHRS and YFSETQ. Between the trimmed V and J ends, which lost 0 bases and 2 bases, there was a span of 12 bases. This CDR3 comprises 15 residues. The CDR3 nucleotides read TGCGCCAGCAGCTTGGCGACAGGAAATACCTACGAGCAGTACTTC. Amino acids: CASSLATGNTYEQYF.

The V gene is TRBV20-1, the J gene TRBJ2-1, with TRBD2 matching 11 bases. This CDR3 comprises 16 residues. Trimming at V came to 5 bases and at J to 4 bases, leaving 10 bases not matched to a gene. Germline CDR1 is DFQATT and CDR2 is SNEGSKA (reference sequence). The CDR3 spells CSAAPGTSGSYNEQFF. Here the CDR3 DNA reads TGCAGTGCTGCACCCGGGACTAGCGGTTCTTACAATGAGCAGTTCTTC.

The J gene is TRBJ2-1, the V gene TRBV28, with 7 bases identical to TRBD2. Germline V gene sequence: CDR1 MDHEN, CDR2 SYDVKM. CDR3 length: 13 amino acids. V was clipped by 7 bases and J by 6 bases; unmatched bases: 6. CDR3 sequence (DNA): TGTGCCAGCAACCCGGGGGGTCTCAATGAGCAGTTCTTC. Protein product: CASNPGGLNEQFF.

V usage is TRBV4-2 and J usage is TRBJ2-7, with 7 bases that match TRBD1. Per germline, CDR1 LGHNA and CDR2 YNFKEQ. V gave up 0 bases and J gave up 0 bases; unmatched junction bases: 5. The length of the CDR3 is 16 residues. The CDR3 bases are TGTGCCAGCAGCCAAGAGGGACAGCTTCCCTCCTACGAGCAGTACTTC. Translated, it gives CASSQEGQLPSYEQYF.

This chain joins TRBV7-6 and TRBJ2-1; 7 positions match TRBD2. Germline loops: CDR1 SGHVS, CDR2 FNYEAQ. The CDR3 is made up of 20 amino acids. V was pared by 1 base and J by 6 bases, with 21 bases of the junction left unmatched. CDR3 residues: CASSLDIVGLRREKGNEQFF. Written as DNA, the CDR3 is TGTGCCAGCAGCTTAGATATTGTGGGGTTAAGGCGGGAGAAAGGCAATGAGCAGTTCTTC.

This clonotype was observed a handful of times. The J gene is TRBJ2-1, the V gene TRBV28, with 10 bases lining up with TRBD2. Germline CDR1 is MDHEN and CDR2 is SYDVKM. CDR3 length: 16 amino acids. Trimming removed 7 bases from V and 5 bases from J; junction bases left unmatched: 11. The CDR3 nucleotides read TGTGCCAGCACCGAAAGAGCGGGAGGGCAAGACAATGAGCAGTTCTTC. Translation gives CASTERAGGQDNEQFF.

This clonotype was found a few times. The rearrangement uses TRBV4-2 and TRBJ2-7; 8 bases agree with TRBD1. V dropped 1 base and J dropped 3; count of bases not matched to a gene: 5. Looked up from germline, CDR1 is LGHNA and CDR2 is YNFKEQ. The CDR3 sequence is 15 residues long. CDR3 DNA: TGTGCCAGCAGCCAAGCCGGGACAGGTAGCTACGAGCAGTACTTC. Its protein product is CASSQAGTGSYEQYF.

This clonotype was seen more than once but under ten times. The rearrangement joins TRBV12-3 or TRBV12-4 to TRBJ1-2; 7 bases fit TRBD1. The CDR3 has 11 amino acids. V shed 7 bases, J shed 5 bases, and the junction held 1 base outside the gene matches. CDR3 protein: CASKGAYGYTF. CDR3 nucleotides: TGTGCCAGCAAGGGGGCGTATGGCTACACCTTC.

V gene TRBV27 combines with J gene TRBJ1-5; D is unresolved. The germline V gene encodes CDR1 MNHEY and CDR2 SMNVEV (reference sequence). The CDR3 extends over 13 amino acids. Between the trimmed V and J ends, which lost 2 bases and 5 bases, there was a span of 7 bases. The CDR3 sequence is CASSLGSDQPQHF. In nucleotides, the CDR3 is TGTGCCAGCAGTTTAGGGTCAGATCAGCCCCAGCATTTT.